This T cell receptor (beta chain) was documented in a study of human T cells and chemical hapten exposure. V lost 5 bases to trimming and J lost 7 bases, with 12 bases between them. The CDR3 loop spans 12 amino acids. Germline CDR1 is SQVTM and CDR2 is ANQGSEA. Study observations and caveats: Sensitizing to DPC left TCRs with a frequency above 1 in 1000 unaltered. Expanded TCRs grouped into significantly more large CDR3 similarity clusters than controls produced.

This clonotype was recorded at least ten times. Its antigen is still unknown. Time point here: patch test 1, 2 weeks after DPC sensitization. The treatment was: therapeutic diphenylcyclopropenone sensitization with weekly scalp DPC. Blood collection happened ahead of applying each patch test. The library gave individual cDNA molecules unique molecular identifiers. TCRdb processed the RACE reads anew with MiXCR; each CDR3 protein has one entry. The repertoire holds roughly 180,000 distinct CDR3 sequences, with more than 12% as singletons. The source material was whole blood, sampled in connection with sensitization to the hapten diphenylcyclopropenone (DPC). This sequence was found in a woman aged 30 to 39 with alopecia areata. Some clones in this sample may be carry-over from other donors' samples. The chain employs TRBV29-1 and TRBJ2-1, with TRBD2 as a possible D gene (6 bases). Here the CDR3 reads CSVSTRRNEQFF. DNA of the CDR3: TGCAGCGTTTCGACTAGGCGGAATGAGCAGTTCTTC.